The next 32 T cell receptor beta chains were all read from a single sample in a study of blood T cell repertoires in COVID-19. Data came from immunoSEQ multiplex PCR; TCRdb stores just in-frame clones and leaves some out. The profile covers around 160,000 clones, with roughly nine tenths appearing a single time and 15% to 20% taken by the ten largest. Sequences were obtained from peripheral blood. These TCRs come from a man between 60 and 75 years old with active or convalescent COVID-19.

The CDR3 reads CASSQDLSGANVLTF. DNA of the CDR3: TGTGCCAGCAGCCAAGATCTTTCTGGGGCCAACGTCCTGACTTTC. The chain employs TRBV3-1 (or the pseudogene TRBV3-2) and TRBJ2-6; D remains unclear. Germline V CDR1 and CDR2: LGHDT, YNNKEL (reference sequence). V lost 0 bases and J lost 1, with 4 bases in between. CDR3 length equals 15 residues.

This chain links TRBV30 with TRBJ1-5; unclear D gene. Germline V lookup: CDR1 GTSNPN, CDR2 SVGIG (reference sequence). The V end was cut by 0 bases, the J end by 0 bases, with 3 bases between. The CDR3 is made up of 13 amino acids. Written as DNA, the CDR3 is TGTGCCTGGAGTGTACTTAGCAATCAGCCCCAGCATTTT. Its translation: CAWSVLSNQPQHF.

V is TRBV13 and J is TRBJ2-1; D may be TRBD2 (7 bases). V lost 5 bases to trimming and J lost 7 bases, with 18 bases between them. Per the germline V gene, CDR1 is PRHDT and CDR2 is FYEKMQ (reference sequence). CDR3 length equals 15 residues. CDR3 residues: CASSEKGGRTNEQFF. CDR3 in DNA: TGTGCCAGCAGCGAAAAGGGGGGGCGCACGAATGAGCAGTTCTTC.

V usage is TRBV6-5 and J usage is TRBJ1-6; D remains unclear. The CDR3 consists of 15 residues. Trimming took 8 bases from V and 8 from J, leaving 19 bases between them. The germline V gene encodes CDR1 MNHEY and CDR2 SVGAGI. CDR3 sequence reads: CASAETRGGDSPLHF. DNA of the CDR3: TGTGCCAGCGCTGAGACTCGGGGAGGAGATTCACCCCTCCACTTT.

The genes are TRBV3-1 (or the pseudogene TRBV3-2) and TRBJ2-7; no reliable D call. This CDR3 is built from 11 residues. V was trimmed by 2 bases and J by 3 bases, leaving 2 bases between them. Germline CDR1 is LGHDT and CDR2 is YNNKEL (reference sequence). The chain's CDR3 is CASSQLYEQYF. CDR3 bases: TGTGCCAGCAGCCAACTCTACGAGCAGTACTTC.

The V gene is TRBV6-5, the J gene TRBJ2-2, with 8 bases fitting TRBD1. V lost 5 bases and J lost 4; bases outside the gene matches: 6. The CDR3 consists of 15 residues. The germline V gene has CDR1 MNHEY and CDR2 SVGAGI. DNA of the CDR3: TGTGCCAGCAGTCCGACAGGGGTTGGCACCGGGGAGCTGTTTTTT. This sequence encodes CASSPTGVGTGELFF.

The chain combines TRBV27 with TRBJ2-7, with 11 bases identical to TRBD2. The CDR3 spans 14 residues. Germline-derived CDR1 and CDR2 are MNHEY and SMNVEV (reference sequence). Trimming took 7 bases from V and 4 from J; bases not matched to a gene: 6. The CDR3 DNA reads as TGTGCCAGCAAAAGGCTAGCGGGGGGTTACGAGCAGTACTTC. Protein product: CASKRLAGGYEQYF.

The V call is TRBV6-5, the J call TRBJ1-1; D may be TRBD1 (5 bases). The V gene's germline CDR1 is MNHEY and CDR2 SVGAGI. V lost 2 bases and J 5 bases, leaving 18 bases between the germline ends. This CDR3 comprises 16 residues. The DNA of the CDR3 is TGTGCCAGCAGTTACGATACAGGCCCCTATGCGACTGAAGCTTTCTTT. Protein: CASSYDTGPYATEAFF.

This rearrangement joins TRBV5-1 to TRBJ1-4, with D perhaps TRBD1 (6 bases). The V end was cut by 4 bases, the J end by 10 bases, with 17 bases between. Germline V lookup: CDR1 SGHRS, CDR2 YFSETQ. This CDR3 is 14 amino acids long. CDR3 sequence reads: CASSTGQRGRKLFF. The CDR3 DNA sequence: TGCGCCAGCAGCACAGGACAGAGAGGGCGAAAACTGTTTTTT. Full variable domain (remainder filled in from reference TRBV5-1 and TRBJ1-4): KAGVTQTPRYLIKTRGQQVTLSCSPISGHRSVSWYQQTPGQGLQFLFEYFSETQRNKGNFPGRFSGRQFSNSRSEMNVSTLELGDSALYLCASSTGQRGRKLFFGSGTQLSVL.

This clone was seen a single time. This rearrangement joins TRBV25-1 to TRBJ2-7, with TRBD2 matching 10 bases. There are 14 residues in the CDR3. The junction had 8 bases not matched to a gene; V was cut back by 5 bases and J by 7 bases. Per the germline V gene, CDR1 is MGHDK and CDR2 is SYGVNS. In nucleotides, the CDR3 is TGTGCCAGCAGTTGCCCGGGACTAGCGCAAGAGCAGTACTTC. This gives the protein CASSCPGLAQEQYF.

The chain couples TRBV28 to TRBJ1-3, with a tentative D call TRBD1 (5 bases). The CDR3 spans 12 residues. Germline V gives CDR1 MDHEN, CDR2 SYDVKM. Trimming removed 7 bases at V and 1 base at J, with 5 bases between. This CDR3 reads CASTGSGNTIYF. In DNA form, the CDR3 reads TGTGCCAGCACAGGGTCTGGAAACACCATATATTTT. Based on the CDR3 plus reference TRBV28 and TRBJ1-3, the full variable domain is DVKVTQSSRYLVKRTGEKVFLECVQDMDHENMFWYRQDPGLGLRLIYFSYDVKMKEKGDIPEGYSVSREKKERFSLILESASTNQTSMYLCASTGSGNTIYFGEGSWLTVV.

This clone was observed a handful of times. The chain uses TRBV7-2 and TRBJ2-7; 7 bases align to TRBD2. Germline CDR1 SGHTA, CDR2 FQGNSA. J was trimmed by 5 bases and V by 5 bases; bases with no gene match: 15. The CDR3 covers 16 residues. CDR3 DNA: TGTGCCAGCAGCCCCCGCCCCTGGGCGGGAGAGGACGAGCAGTACTTC. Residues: CASSPRPWAGEDEQYF.

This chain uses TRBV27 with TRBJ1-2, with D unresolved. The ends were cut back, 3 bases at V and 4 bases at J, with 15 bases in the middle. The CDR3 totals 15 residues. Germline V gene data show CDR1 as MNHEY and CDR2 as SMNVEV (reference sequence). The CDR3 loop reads CASSLIRDLGYGYTF. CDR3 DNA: TGTGCCAGCAGTTTGATTCGGGATCTTGGCTATGGCTACACCTTC.

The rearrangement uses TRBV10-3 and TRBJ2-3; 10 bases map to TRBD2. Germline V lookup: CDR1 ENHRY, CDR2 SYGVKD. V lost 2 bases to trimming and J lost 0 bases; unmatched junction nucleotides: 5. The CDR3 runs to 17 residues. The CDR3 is CAISEQGLAVSTDTQYF. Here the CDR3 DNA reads TGTGCCATCAGTGAGCAAGGACTAGCGGTTAGCACAGATACGCAGTATTTT.

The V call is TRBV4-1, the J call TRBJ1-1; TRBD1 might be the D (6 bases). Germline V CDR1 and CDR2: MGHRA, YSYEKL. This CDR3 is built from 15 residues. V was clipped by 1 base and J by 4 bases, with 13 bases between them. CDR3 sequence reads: CASSQAGTRGTEAFF. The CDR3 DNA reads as TGCGCCAGCAGCCAAGCGGGGACAAGGGGCACTGAAGCTTTCTTT.

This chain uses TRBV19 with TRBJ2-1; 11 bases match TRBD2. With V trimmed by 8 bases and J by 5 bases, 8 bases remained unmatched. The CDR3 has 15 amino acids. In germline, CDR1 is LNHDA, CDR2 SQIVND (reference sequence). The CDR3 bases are TGTGCCAGTGGACTAGCGGGCCTCGGGAACAATGAGCAGTTCTTC. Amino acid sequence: CASGLAGLGNNEQFF.

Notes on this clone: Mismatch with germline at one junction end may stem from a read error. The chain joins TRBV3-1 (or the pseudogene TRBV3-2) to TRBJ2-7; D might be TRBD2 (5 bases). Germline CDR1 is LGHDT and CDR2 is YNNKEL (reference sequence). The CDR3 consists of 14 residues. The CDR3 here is CASSQDLRGNEQCF. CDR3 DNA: TGTGCCAGCAGCCAAGATCTCAGAGGGAACGAGCAGTGCTTC.

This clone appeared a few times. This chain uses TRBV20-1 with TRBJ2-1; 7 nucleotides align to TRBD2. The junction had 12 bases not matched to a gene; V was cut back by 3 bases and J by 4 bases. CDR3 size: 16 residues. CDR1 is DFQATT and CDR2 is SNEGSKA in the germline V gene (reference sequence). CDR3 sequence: CSASTPSGSNYNEQFF. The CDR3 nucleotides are TGCAGTGCTAGTACTCCTAGCGGAAGTAATTACAATGAGCAGTTCTTC.

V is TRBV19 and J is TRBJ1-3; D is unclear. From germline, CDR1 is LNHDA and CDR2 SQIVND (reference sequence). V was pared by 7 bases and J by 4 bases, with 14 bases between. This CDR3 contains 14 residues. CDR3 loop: CASTENSSGNTIYF. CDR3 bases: TGTGCCAGTACCGAAAACTCGTCCGGAAACACCATATATTTT.

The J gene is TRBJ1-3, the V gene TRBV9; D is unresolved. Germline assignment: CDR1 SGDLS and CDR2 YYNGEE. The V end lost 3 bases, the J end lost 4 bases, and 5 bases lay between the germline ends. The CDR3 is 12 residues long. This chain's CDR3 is CASSDYGNTIYF. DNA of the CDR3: TGTGCCAGCAGCGACTACGGAAACACCATATATTTT.

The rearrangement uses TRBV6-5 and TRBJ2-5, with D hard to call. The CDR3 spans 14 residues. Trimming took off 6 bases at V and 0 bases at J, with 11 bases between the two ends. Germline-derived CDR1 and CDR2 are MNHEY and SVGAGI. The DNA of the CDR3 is TGTGCCAGCAGGCATACAGAGTACCAAGAGACCCAGTACTTC. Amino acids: CASRHTEYQETQYF.

In DNA, the CDR3 is TGTGCCAGCAGCCGGACAGGGATTGAGGGCTACACCTTC. It specifies CASSRTGIEGYTF. This chain connects TRBV2 to TRBJ1-2; 8 positions agree with TRBD1. Looked up from germline, CDR1 is SNHLY and CDR2 is FYNNEI. V lost 6 bases, J lost 8 bases, and 8 bases stayed unmatched. The CDR3 has 13 amino acids.

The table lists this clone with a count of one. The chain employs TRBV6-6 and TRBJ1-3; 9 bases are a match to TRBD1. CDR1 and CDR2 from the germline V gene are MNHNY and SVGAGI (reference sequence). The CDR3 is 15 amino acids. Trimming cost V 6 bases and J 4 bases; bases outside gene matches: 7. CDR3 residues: CASSQQGARGNTIYF. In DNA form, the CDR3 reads TGTGCCAGCAGCCAACAGGGGGCGCGAGGAAACACCATATATTTT.

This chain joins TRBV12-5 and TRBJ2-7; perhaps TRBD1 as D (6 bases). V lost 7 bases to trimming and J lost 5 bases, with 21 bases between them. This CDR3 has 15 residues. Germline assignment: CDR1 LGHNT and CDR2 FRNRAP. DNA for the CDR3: TGTGCTAGTGCCCCGAGGGGGAACGCAGCCAACGAGCAGTACTTC. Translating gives CASAPRGNAANEQYF.

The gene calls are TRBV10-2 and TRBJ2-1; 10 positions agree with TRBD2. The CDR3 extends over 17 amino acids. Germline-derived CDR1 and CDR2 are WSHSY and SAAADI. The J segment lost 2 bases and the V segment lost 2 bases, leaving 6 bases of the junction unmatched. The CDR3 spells CASSELAGVPPYNEQFF. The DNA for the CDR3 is TGCGCCAGCAGTGAGCTAGCGGGAGTCCCTCCCTACAATGAGCAGTTCTTC.

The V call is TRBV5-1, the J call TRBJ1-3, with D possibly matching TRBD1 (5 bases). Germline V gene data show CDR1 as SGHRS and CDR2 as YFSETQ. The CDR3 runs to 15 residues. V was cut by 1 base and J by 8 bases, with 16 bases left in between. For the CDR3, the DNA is TGCGCCAGCAGCTTGTCATCAGGGTCTTGGGACACCATATATTTT. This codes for CASSLSSGSWDTIYF. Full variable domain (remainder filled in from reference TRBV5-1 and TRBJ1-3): KAGVTQTPRYLIKTRGQQVTLSCSPISGHRSVSWYQQTPGQGLQFLFEYFSETQRNKGNFPGRFSGRQFSNSRSEMNVSTLELGDSALYLCASSLSSGSWDTIYFGEGSWLTVV.

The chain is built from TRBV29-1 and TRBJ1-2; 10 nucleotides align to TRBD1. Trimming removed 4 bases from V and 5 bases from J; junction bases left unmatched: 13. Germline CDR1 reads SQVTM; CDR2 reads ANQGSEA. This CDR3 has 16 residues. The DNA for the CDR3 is TGCAGCGTTGTCAGCCCGGGGACAGGGGTTAAGTATGGCTACACCTTC. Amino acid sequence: CSVVSPGTGVKYGYTF.

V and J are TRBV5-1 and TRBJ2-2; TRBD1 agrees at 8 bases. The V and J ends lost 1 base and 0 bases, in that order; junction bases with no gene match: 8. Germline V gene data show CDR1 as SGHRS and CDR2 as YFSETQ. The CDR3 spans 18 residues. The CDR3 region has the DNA TGCGCCAGCAGCTTGCAGGGGGCAACCCTATCGAACACCGGGGAGCTGTTTTTT. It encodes CASSLQGATLSNTGELFF.

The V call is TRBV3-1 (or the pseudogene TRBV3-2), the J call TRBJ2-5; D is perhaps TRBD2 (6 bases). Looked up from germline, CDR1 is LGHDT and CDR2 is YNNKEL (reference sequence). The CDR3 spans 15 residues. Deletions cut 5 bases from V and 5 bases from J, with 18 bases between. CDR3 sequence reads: CASSRDFLVAETQYF. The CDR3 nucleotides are TGTGCCAGCAGCAGGGACTTCCTGGTTGCTGAGACCCAGTACTTC.

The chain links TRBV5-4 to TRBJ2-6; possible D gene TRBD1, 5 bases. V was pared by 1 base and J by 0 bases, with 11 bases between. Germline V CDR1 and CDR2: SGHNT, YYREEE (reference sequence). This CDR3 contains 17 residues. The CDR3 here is CASSLPMTDSGANVLTF. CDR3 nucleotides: TGTGCCAGCAGCTTGCCGATGACAGACTCTGGGGCCAACGTCCTGACTTTC.

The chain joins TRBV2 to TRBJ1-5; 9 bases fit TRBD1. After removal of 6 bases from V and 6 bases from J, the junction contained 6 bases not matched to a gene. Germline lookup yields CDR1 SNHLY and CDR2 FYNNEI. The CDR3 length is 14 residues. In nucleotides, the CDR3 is TGTGCCAGCAGCTGGAGACAGGGGGGTCAGCCCCAGCATTTT. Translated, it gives CASSWRQGGQPQHF.

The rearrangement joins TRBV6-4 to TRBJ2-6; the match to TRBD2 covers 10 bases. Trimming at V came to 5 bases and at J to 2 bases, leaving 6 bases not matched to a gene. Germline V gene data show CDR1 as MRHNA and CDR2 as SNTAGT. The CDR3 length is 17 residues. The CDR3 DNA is TGTGCCAGCAGTCTAGCGGGAGTTGCGGCTGGGGCCAACGTCCTGACTTTC. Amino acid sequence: CASSLAGVAAGANVLTF.